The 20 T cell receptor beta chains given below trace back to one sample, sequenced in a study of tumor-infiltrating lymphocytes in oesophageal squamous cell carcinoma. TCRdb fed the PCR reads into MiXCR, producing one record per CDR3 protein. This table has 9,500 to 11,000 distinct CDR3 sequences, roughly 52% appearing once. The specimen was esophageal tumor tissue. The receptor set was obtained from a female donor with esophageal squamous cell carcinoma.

CDR3 sequence (DNA): TGTGCCAGCAGTGTGGGAGGATCCATTCAGTACTTC. This codes for CASSVGGSIQYF. The V and J genes are TRBV6-1 and TRBJ2-4; D might be TRBD2 (6 bases). The CDR3 is made up of 12 amino acids. Germline lookup yields CDR1 MNHNS and CDR2 SASEGT. V was trimmed by 4 bases and J by 9 bases, leaving 10 bases between them.

The CDR3 sequence: CAILLPGQGPGQPQHF. The CDR3 DNA is TGTGCCATCCTACTTCCGGGACAGGGGCCGGGTCAGCCCCAGCATTTT. The chain employs TRBV10-3 and TRBJ1-4; the match to TRBD1 covers 10 bases. TRBJ1-5 explains the end of the DNA better; the J call may be wrong. Germline V gene lookup returns CDR1 ENHRY and CDR2 SYGVKD. The CDR3 has 16 residues.

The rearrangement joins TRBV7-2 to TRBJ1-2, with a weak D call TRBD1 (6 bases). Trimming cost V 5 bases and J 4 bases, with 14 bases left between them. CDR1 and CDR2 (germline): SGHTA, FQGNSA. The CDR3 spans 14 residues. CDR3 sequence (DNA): TGTGCCAGCAGCCTAGACGGACAGCTCTATGGCTACACCTTC. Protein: CASSLDGQLYGYTF.

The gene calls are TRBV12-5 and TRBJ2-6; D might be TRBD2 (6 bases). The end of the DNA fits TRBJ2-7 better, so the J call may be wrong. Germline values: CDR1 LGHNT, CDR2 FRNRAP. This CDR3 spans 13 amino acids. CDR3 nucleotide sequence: TGTGCTAGTGGTTTGTTCAGCGGGTTCGAGCAGTACTTC. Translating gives CASGLFSGFEQYF.

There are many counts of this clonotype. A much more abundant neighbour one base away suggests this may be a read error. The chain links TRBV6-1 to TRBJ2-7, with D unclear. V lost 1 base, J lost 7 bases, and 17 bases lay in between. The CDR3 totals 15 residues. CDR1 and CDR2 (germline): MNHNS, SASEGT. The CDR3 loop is CASSEDSGPYNEQYF. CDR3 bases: TGTGCCAGCAGTGAAGACTCCGGGCCCTACAATGAGCAGTACTTC.

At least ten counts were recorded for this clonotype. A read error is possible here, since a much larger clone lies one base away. CDR3 bases: TGTGCCAGCAGTTACTCGAGGCAGGGGGCCTATGAGCAGTACTTC. Translating it yields CASSYSRQGAYEQYF. J is TRBJ2-5 and V is TRBV6-6, with 8 bases fitting TRBD1. V dropped 0 bases and J dropped 11; count of bases not matched to a gene: 11. Germline V gene data show CDR1 as MNHNY and CDR2 as SVGAGI (reference sequence). This CDR3 is 15 amino acids long.

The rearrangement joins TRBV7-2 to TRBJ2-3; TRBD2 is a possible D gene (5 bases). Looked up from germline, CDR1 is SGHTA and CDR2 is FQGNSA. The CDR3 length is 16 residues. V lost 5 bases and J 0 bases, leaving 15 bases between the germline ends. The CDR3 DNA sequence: TGTGCCAGCAGCCCCCTTCCGGGAAGGAGCACAGATACGCAGTATTTT. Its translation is CASSPLPGRSTDTQYF.

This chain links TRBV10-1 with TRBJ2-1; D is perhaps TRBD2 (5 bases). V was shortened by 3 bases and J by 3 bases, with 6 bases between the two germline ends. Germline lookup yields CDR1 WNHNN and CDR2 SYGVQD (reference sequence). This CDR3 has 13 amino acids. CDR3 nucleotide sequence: TGCGCCAGCAGTGACGGGAACTACAATGAGCAGTTCTTC. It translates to CASSDGNYNEQFF.

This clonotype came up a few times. The CDR3 loop is CASSLERTYPPYNEQFF. The CDR3 DNA follows: TGTGCCAGCAGCTTGGAAAGGACTTACCCGCCCTACAATGAGCAGTTCTTC. The chain couples TRBV7-2 to TRBJ2-1; TRBD2 might be the D (5 bases). The germline CDR1 and CDR2 sequences are SGHTA and FQGNSA. This CDR3 has 17 residues. Trimming left V 3 bases short and J 2 bases short, with 17 bases between.

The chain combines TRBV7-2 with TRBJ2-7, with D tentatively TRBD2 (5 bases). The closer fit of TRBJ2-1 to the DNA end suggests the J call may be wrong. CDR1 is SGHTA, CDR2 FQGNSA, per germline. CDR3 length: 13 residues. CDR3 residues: CASSLVGRETQFF. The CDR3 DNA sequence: TGTGCCAGCAGCTTAGTGGGTAGGGAGACCCAGTTCTTC.

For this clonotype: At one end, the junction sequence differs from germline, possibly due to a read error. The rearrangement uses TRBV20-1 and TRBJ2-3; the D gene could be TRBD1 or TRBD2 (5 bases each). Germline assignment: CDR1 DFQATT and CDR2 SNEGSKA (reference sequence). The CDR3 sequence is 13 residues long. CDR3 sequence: CSATTASIDTQYF. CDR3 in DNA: TGCAGTGCAACGACAGCTAGCATAGATACGCAGTATTTT.

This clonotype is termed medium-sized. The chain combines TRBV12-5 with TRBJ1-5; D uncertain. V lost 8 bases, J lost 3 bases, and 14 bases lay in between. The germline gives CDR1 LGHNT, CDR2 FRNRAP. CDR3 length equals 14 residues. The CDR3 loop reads CASTPPQSNQPQHF. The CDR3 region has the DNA TGTGCTAGTACCCCACCCCAGTCCAATCAGCCCCAGCATTTT.

CDR3 bases: TGTGCCAGCAGTTTGGTCCAAGATACGCAGTATTTT. Amino acid sequence: CASSLVQDTQYF. V is TRBV12-3 or TRBV12-4 and J is TRBJ2-3; the D is unclear. V was trimmed by 3 bases and J by 5 bases, leaving 6 bases between them. CDR3 size: 12 residues.

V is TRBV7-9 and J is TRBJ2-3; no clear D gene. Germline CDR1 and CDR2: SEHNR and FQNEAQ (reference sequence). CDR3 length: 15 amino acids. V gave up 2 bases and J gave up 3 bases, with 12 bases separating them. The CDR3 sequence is CASSLMGPKTDTQYF. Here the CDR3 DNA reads TGTGCCAGCAGCTTAATGGGTCCCAAGACAGATACGCAGTATTTT.

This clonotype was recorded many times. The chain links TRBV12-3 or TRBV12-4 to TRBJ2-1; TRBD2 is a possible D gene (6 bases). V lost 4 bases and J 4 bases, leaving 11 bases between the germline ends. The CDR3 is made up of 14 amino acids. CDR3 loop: CASSWASVYNEQFF. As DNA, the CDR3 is TGTGCCAGCAGTTGGGCTAGCGTGTACAATGAGCAGTTCTTC.

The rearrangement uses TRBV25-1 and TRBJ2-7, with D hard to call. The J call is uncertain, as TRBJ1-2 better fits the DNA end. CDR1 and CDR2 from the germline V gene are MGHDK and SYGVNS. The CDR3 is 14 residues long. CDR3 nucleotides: TGTGCCAGCAGTGAAACCCTCGGGTCCTATGGCTACACCTTC. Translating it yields CASSETLGSYGYTF.

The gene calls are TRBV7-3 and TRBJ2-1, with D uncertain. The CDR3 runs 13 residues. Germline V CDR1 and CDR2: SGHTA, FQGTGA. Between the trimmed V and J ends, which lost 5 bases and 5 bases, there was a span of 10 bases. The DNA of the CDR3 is TGTGCCAGCAGCGCCGAAAGGAACAATGAGCAGTTCTTC. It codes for CASSAERNNEQFF. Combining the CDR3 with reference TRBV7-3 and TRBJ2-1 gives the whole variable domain GAGVSQTPSNKVTEKGKYVELRCDPISGHTALYWYRQSLGQGPEFLIYFQGTGAADDSGLPNDRFFAVRPEGSVSTLKIQRTERGDSAVYLCASSAERNNEQFFGPGTRLTVL.

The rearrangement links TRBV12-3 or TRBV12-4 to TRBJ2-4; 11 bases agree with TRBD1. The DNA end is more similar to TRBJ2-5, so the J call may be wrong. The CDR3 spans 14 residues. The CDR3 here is CASSWDRGAETQYF. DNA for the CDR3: TGTGCCAGCAGCTGGGACAGGGGGGCGGAGACCCAGTACTTC.

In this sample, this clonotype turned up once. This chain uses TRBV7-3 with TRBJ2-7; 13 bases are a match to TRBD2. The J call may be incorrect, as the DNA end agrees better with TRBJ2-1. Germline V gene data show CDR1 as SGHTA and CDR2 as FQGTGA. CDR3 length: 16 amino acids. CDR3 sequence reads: CASSPSGLAGFSEQFF. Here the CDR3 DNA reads TGTGCCAGCAGCCCGTCGGGACTAGCGGGGTTTAGTGAGCAGTTCTTC.

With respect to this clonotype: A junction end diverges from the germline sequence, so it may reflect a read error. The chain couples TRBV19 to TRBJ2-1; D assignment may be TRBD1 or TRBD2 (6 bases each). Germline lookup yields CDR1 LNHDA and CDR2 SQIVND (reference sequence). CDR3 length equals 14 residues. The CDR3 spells CASKDNREDSPLHF. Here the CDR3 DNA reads TGTGCCAGTAAGGACAACAGGGAGGATTCACCCCTCCACTTC.